This T cell receptor beta chain was identified in a study of human CD8 memory T cell subsets. CDR1 and CDR2 from the germline V gene are SEHNR and FQNEAQ (reference sequence). The CDR3 is made up of 12 amino acids. Overall study findings and caveats: Repertoires of stem-like memory and precursor exhausted T cells showed minimal mutual overlap.

Details on this clonotype: The antigen remains unidentified.

UMI-labeled 5' RACE yielded the TCR beta libraries. Reprocessing the 5' RACE reads, TCRdb reports a single entry for every CDR3 protein and omits DNA. The table lists roughly 9,300 distinct CDR3 sequences, with more than 9% in the top ten. The chain uses TRBV7-9 and TRBJ2-7. The specimen was CD8+ stem-like memory T cells (TSCM and TCM) sorted from PBMCs. Subset reported: stem-like memory CD8 T cells (TSTEM), CCR7+ PD-1- TIGIT-. The source of this sequence is a human donor in good health. The CDR3 protein is CASSLNSYEQYF.